Listed below are T cell receptor beta chains from one sample, sequenced in a study of human T cells and chemical hapten exposure. TCRdb itself ran the RACE reads through MiXCR, one entry per CDR3 protein. This sample has 100,000 or so distinct CDR3 sequences, with roughly a tenth found just once. The material was whole blood, obtained in connection with sensitization to the hapten diphenylcyclopropenone (DPC). Receptors originate from a middle-aged woman with alopecia areata. Some clones in this sample may be carry-over from other donors' samples. Each CDR3 is given with its conserved first and last residue. D genes are given only for firm matches. Only some rows state a clone size, as once, few, many or a class for expanded clones.

CDR3 protein: CASSFPRAGRDTQYF
CDR3 DNA: TGTGCCAGCAGCTTCCCCCGCGCGGGACGGGATACGCAGTATTTT
J gene: TRBJ2-3
clone size: many
D gene: NA
V gene: TRBV7-2

CDR3 protein: CASSFAGGNTIYF
CDR3 DNA: TGTGCCAGCAGTTTCGCAGGCGGGAACACCATATATTTT
J gene: TRBJ1-3
clone size: many
D gene: NA
V gene: TRBV27

CDR3 protein: CASSLLPGADYSNQPQHF
CDR3 DNA: TGTGCCAGCAGCTTATTGCCGGGGGCAGATTATAGCAATCAGCCCCAGCATTTT
J gene: TRBJ1-5
clone size: many
D gene: NA
V gene: TRBV7-8

CDR3 protein: CASSLPYNEQFF
CDR3 DNA: TGTGCCAGCAGTTTGCCGTACAATGAGCAGTTCTTC
J gene: TRBJ2-1
clone size: NA
D gene: NA
V gene: TRBV12-3/TRBV12-4

CDR3 protein: CASSWRDAFTDTQYF
CDR3 DNA: TGCGCCAGCTCGTGGCGGGATGCGTTCACAGATACGCAGTATTTT
J gene: TRBJ2-3
clone size: many
D gene: NA
V gene: TRBV5-1

CDR3 protein: CSDHHVRYPLGYTF
CDR3 DNA: TGCAGCGATCATCACGTCAGGTACCCGCTTGGCTACACCTTC
J gene: TRBJ1-2
clone size: many
D gene: NA
V gene: TRBV29-1

CDR3 protein: CASSTGGINQPQHF
CDR3 DNA: TGTGCCTCCTCGACAGGGGGCATTAATCAGCCCCAGCATTTT
J gene: TRBJ1-5
clone size: many
D gene: TRBD1
V gene: TRBV10-3

CDR3 protein: CASSLAGTGVGYTF
CDR3 DNA: TGTGCCAGCAGCTTGGCGGGGACAGGGGTTGGCTACACCTTC
J gene: TRBJ1-2
clone size: many
D gene: TRBD1
V gene: TRBV5-6

CDR3 protein: CASSGAGQVNYGYTF
CDR3 DNA: TGTGCCAGCAGTGGGGCGGGACAGGTTAACTATGGCTACACCTTC
J gene: TRBJ1-2
clone size: NA
D gene: TRBD1
V gene: TRBV25-1

CDR3 protein: CAAPRGEHYEQYF
CDR3 DNA: TGTGCCGCACCGCGGGGGGAACACTACGAGCAGTACTTC
J gene: TRBJ2-7
clone size: many
D gene: TRBD2
V gene: TRBV7-3

CDR3 protein: CASKEGGITDTQYF
CDR3 DNA: TGTGCCAGCAAGGAGGGAGGGATAACAGATACGCAGTATTTT
J gene: TRBJ2-3
clone size: NA
D gene: TRBD2
V gene: TRBV6-5

CDR3 protein: CASSSDSIYGYTF
CDR3 DNA: TGTGCCAGCAGTTCGGACAGCATCTATGGCTACACCTTC
J gene: TRBJ1-2
clone size: NA
D gene: NA
V gene: TRBV11-1

CDR3 protein: CASSQEGRAEQFF
CDR3 DNA: TGTGCCAGCAGCCAAGAGGGTAGGGCTGAGCAGTTCTTC
J gene: TRBJ2-1
clone size: few
D gene: NA
V gene: TRBV3-1

CDR3 protein: CASSQDKTGGGETQYF
CDR3 DNA: TGCGCCAGCAGCCAAGATAAGACAGGGGGAGGAGAGACCCAGTACTTC
J gene: TRBJ2-5
clone size: many
D gene: TRBD1
V gene: TRBV4-3

CDR3 protein: CASSLGVAGGYYNEQFF
CDR3 DNA: TGTGCCAGCAGCTTAGGGGTAGCGGGAGGCTACTACAATGAGCAGTTCTTC
J gene: TRBJ2-1
clone size: many
D gene: TRBD2
V gene: TRBV7-8

CDR3 protein: CASSRADSGHSYEQYF
CDR3 DNA: TGTGCCAGCAGTCGCGCCGATAGCGGCCACTCCTACGAGCAGTACTTC
J gene: TRBJ2-7
clone size: many
D gene: NA
V gene: TRBV27

CDR3 protein: CASSNTRPNGETQYF
CDR3 DNA: TGTGCCAGCAGCAACACAAGACCCAACGGGGAGACCCAGTACTTC
J gene: TRBJ2-5
clone size: few
D gene: NA
V gene: TRBV11-2

CDR3 protein: CAWSQGLSGDTQYF
CDR3 DNA: TGTGCCTGGAGCCAAGGTTTGAGCGGAGATACGCAGTATTTT
J gene: TRBJ2-3
clone size: many
D gene: NA
V gene: TRBV30

CDR3 protein: CASSSQGTSGRTAGELFF
CDR3 DNA: TGTGCCAGCAGCTCTCAAGGGACTAGCGGGAGGACCGCCGGGGAGCTGTTTTTT
J gene: TRBJ2-2
clone size: few
D gene: TRBD2
V gene: TRBV9

CDR3 protein: CASSLRLGRETSGRNEQFF
CDR3 DNA: TGTGCCAGCAGCTTACGATTGGGGCGGGAGACCTCGGGGAGAAATGAGCAGTTCTTC
J gene: TRBJ2-1
clone size: many
D gene: TRBD2
V gene: TRBV11-2

CDR3 protein: CASTPRGSYEQYF
CDR3 DNA: TGTGCCAGCACCCCGCGGGGCTCCTACGAGCAGTACTTC
J gene: TRBJ2-7
clone size: many
D gene: NA
V gene: TRBV6-1

CDR3 protein: CASSRGALDGNTIYF
CDR3 DNA: TGTGCCAGCAGCCGGGGGGCACTCGATGGAAACACCATATATTTT
J gene: TRBJ1-3
clone size: many
D gene: NA
V gene: TRBV12-3/TRBV12-4

CDR3 protein: CSATDRDTDTQYF
CDR3 DNA: TGCAGTGCCACAGACAGGGACACAGATACGCAGTATTTT
J gene: TRBJ2-3
clone size: many
D gene: TRBD1
V gene: TRBV20-1

CDR3 protein: CASSRTGGPVFSYEQYF
CDR3 DNA: TGTGCCAGCAGTCGGACGGGAGGGCCGGTCTTTTCCTACGAGCAGTACTTC
J gene: TRBJ2-7
clone size: many
D gene: TRBD2
V gene: TRBV28

CDR3 protein: CASSYVGSRINIQYF
CDR3 DNA: TGTGCCAGCAGTTACGTCGGATCGAGGATAAACATTCAGTACTTC
J gene: TRBJ2-4
clone size: NA
D gene: NA
V gene: TRBV6-2/TRBV6-3

CDR3 protein: CASSSRTSGKTGELFF
CDR3 DNA: TGTGCCAGCAGCTCCAGGACTAGCGGGAAAACCGGGGAGCTGTTTTTT
J gene: TRBJ2-2
clone size: many
D gene: TRBD2
V gene: TRBV7-9

CDR3 protein: CATSDSGQERGYTF
CDR3 DNA: TGTGCCACCAGTGATTCGGGACAGGAACGGGGCTACACCTTC
J gene: TRBJ1-2
clone size: many
D gene: TRBD1
V gene: TRBV24-1

CDR3 protein: CASSSSAETQYF
CDR3 DNA: TGTGCCAGCAGTTCCTCTGCGGAGACCCAGTACTTC
J gene: TRBJ2-5
clone size: NA
D gene: NA
V gene: TRBV28

CDR3 protein: CASSAHPAGEWVQYF
CDR3 DNA: TGTGCCAGCAGCGCTCATCCGGCAGGGGAGTGGGTGCAGTACTTC
J gene: TRBJ2-7
clone size: few
D gene: NA
V gene: TRBV9

CDR3 protein: CASSPILAGGGETQYF
CDR3 DNA: TGTGCCAGCAGCCCAATTCTAGCGGGAGGAGGGGAGACCCAGTACTTC
J gene: TRBJ2-5
clone size: NA
D gene: TRBD2
V gene: TRBV7-2

CDR3 protein: CASRTGGPYYEQYF
CDR3 DNA: TGTGCCAGCAGGACCGGGGGGCCCTACTACGAGCAGTACTTC
J gene: TRBJ2-7
clone size: NA
D gene: NA
V gene: TRBV7-2

CDR3 protein: CASSKGTATLYEQYF
CDR3 DNA: TGTGCCAGCAGCAAAGGGACTGCGACCCTCTACGAGCAGTACTTC
J gene: TRBJ2-7
clone size: NA
D gene: NA
V gene: TRBV5-6

CDR3 protein: CASSPQGAGELFF
CDR3 DNA: TGTGCCAGCAGCCCGCAGGGAGCCGGGGAGCTGTTTTTT
J gene: TRBJ2-2
clone size: many
D gene: NA
V gene: TRBV7-8

CDR3 protein: CASSLMAESSYEQYF
CDR3 DNA: TGTGCCAGCAGCTTAATGGCAGAGAGCTCCTACGAGCAGTACTTC
J gene: TRBJ2-7
clone size: NA
D gene: NA
V gene: TRBV7-2

CDR3 protein: CASSFLGIEAFF
CDR3 DNA: TGTGCCAGCAGTTTCCTGGGTATTGAAGCTTTCTTT
J gene: TRBJ1-1
clone size: many
D gene: NA
V gene: TRBV12-3/TRBV12-4

CDR3 protein: CASSQGQNTYEQYF
CDR3 DNA: TGCGCCAGCAGCCAAGGACAGAACACCTACGAGCAGTACTTC
J gene: TRBJ2-7
clone size: NA
D gene: NA
V gene: TRBV4-1

CDR3 protein: CASSHDRASYNEQFF
CDR3 DNA: TGTGCCAGCAGCCACGACAGGGCCTCCTACAATGAGCAGTTCTTC
J gene: TRBJ2-1
clone size: NA
D gene: TRBD1
V gene: TRBV7-3

CDR3 protein: CASSVVGGADTQYF
CDR3 DNA: TGTGCCAGCAGCGTAGTCGGGGGAGCAGATACGCAGTATTTT
J gene: TRBJ2-3
clone size: few
D gene: NA
V gene: TRBV9

CDR3 protein: CASSFGQLTNEKLFF
CDR3 DNA: TGTGCCAGCAGCTTCGGACAGCTCACTAATGAAAAACTGTTTTTT
J gene: TRBJ1-4
clone size: few
D gene: NA
V gene: TRBV7-9

CDR3 protein: CASSRDPGTGGEKLFF
CDR3 DNA: TGTGCCAGCAGCCGCGATCCCGGGACGGGTGGCGAAAAACTGTTTTTT
J gene: TRBJ1-4
clone size: NA
D gene: NA
V gene: TRBV4-2

CDR3 protein: CASSLRAASNQPQHF
CDR3 DNA: TGTGCCAGCAGTCTAAGGGCTGCTAGCAATCAGCCCCAGCATTTT
J gene: TRBJ1-5
clone size: many
D gene: NA
V gene: TRBV27

CDR3 protein: CSAQPDREQETQYF
CDR3 DNA: TGCAGTGCGCAACCAGACAGGGAACAAGAGACCCAGTACTTC
J gene: TRBJ2-5
clone size: many
D gene: TRBD1
V gene: TRBV20-1

CDR3 protein: CASSSRLAGTGELFF
CDR3 DNA: TGTGCCAGCAGCTCCCGCCTAGCGGGGACCGGGGAGCTGTTTTTT
J gene: TRBJ2-2
clone size: NA
D gene: TRBD2
V gene: TRBV7-2

CDR3 protein: CASSRRGDDSYEQYF
CDR3 DNA: TGTGCCAGCAGCCGGCGGGGGGACGACTCCTACGAGCAGTACTTC
J gene: TRBJ2-7
clone size: few
D gene: TRBD2
V gene: TRBV7-9

CDR3 protein: CSARRTAFTF
CDR3 DNA: TGCAGTGCTAGACGGACGGCGTTTACCTTC
J gene: TRBJ1-2
clone size: many
D gene: NA
V gene: TRBV20-1

CDR3 protein: CASTYFYEQYF
CDR3 DNA: TGTGCCAGCACTTACTTCTACGAGCAGTACTTC
J gene: TRBJ2-7
clone size: NA
D gene: NA
V gene: TRBV27

CDR3 protein: CSVGWGLVGTGELFF
CDR3 DNA: TGCAGCGTCGGATGGGGGCTAGTTGGCACCGGGGAGCTGTTTTTT
J gene: TRBJ2-2
clone size: few
D gene: NA
V gene: TRBV29-1

CDR3 protein: CASSLAISGNTGELFF
CDR3 DNA: TGTGCCAGCAGCTTAGCTATCAGCGGGAACACCGGGGAGCTGTTTTTT
J gene: TRBJ2-2
clone size: many
D gene: NA
V gene: TRBV7-2

CDR3 protein: CASSQESGNTIYF
CDR3 DNA: TGCGCCAGCAGCCAGGAATCTGGAAACACCATATATTTT
J gene: TRBJ1-3
clone size: few
D gene: NA
V gene: TRBV4-3

CDR3 protein: CASSSSGHNSYEQYF
CDR3 DNA: TGTGCCAGCAGCTCCTCGGGACACAACTCCTACGAGCAGTACTTC
J gene: TRBJ2-7
clone size: many
D gene: NA
V gene: TRBV7-2

CDR3 protein: CATSGIRQGKNQETQYF
CDR3 DNA: TGTGCCACCAGTGGAATCAGACAGGGGAAAAACCAAGAGACCCAGTACTTC
J gene: TRBJ2-5
clone size: few
D gene: TRBD1
V gene: TRBV24-1

CDR3 protein: CASSEGGEGKGRTQYF
CDR3 DNA: TGTGCCAGCAGTGAAGGCGGGGAGGGCAAAGGGCGAACGCAGTATTTT
J gene: TRBJ2-3
clone size: NA
D gene: TRBD2
V gene: TRBV2

CDR3 protein: CASSYISTGLSYEQYF
CDR3 DNA: TGTGCCAGCAGTTACATTTCGACAGGTCTCTCCTACGAGCAGTACTTC
J gene: TRBJ2-7
clone size: NA
D gene: NA
V gene: TRBV6-2/TRBV6-3

CDR3 protein: CASSQANYLGYNEQFF
CDR3 DNA: TGCGCCAGCAGCCAAGCGAACTACCTAGGTTACAATGAGCAGTTCTTC
J gene: TRBJ2-1
clone size: many
D gene: NA
V gene: TRBV4-3

CDR3 protein: CASSPLAAQGSQPQHF
CDR3 DNA: TGTGCCAGCTCACCATTGGCTGCCCAAGGGAGTCAGCCCCAGCATTTT
J gene: TRBJ1-5
clone size: many
D gene: NA
V gene: TRBV18